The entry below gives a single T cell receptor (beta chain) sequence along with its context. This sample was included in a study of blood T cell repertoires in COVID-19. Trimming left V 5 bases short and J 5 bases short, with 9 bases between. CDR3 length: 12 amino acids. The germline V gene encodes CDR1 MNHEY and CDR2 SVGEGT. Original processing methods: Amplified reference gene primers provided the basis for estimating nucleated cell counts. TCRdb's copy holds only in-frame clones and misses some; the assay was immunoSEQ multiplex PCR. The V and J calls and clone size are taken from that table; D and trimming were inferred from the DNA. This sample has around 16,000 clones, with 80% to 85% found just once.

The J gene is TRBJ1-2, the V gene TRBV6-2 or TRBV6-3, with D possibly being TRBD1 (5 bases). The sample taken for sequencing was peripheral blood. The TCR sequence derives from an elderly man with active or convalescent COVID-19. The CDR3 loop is CASSPGEYGYTF. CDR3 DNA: TGTGCCAGCAGTCCGGGGGAGTATGGCTACACCTTC.